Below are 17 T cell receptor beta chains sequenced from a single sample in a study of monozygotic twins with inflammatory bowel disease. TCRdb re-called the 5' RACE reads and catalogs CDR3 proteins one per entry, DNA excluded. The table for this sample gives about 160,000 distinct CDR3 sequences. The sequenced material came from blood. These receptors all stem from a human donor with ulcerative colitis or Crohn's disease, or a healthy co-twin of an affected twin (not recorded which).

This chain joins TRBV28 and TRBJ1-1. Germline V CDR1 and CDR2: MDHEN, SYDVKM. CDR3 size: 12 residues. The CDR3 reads CASTPLENEAFF.

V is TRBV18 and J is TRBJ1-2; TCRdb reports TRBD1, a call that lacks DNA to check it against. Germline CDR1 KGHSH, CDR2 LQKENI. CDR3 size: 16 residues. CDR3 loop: CASSPPGAQGLYGYTF.

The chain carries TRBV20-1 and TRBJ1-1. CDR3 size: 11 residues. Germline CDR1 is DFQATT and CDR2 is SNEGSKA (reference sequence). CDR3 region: CSARQAPGAFF.

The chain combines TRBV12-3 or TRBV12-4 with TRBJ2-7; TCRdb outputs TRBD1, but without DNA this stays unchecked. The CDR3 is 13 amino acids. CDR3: CASSYGQTYEQYF.

The CDR3 loop is CASSQDYRGANQPQHF. The V and J genes are TRBV4-2 and TRBJ1-5; the D call from TCRdb, TRBD1, cannot be confirmed without DNA. The CDR3 runs to 16 residues. Germline CDR1 is LGHNA and CDR2 is YNFKEQ.

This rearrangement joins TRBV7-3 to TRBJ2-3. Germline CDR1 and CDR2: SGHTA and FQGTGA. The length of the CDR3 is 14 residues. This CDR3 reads CASSLSPGTDTQYF.

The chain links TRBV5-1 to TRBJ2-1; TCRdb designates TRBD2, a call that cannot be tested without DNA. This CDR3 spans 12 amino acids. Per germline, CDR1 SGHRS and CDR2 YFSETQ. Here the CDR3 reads CASRLALGEQFF.

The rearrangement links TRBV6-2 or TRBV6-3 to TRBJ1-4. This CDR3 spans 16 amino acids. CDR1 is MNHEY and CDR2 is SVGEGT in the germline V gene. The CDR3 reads CASSPSGSISNEKLFF.

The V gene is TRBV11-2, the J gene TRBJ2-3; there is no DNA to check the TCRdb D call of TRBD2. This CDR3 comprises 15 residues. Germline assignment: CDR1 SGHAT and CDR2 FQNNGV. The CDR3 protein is CASSFRQGLLVTQYF. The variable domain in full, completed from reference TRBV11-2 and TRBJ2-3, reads EAGVAQSPRYKIIEKRQSVAFWCNPISGHATLYWYQQILGQGPKLLIQFQNNGVVDDSQLPKDRFSAERLKGVDSTLKIQPAKLEDSAVYLCASSFRQGLLVTQYFGPGTRLTVL.

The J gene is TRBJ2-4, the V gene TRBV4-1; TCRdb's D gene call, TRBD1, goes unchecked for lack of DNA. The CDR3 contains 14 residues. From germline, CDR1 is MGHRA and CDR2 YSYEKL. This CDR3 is CASSQDAVQGERNF.

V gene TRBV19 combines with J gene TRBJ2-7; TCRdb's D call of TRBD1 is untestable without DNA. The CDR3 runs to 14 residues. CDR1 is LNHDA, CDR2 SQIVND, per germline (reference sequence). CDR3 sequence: CASSMGTGADEQYF.

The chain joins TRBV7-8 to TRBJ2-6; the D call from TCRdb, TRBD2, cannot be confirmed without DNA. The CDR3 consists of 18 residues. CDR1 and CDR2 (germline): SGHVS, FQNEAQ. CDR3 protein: CASSLEGRPISGANVLTF.

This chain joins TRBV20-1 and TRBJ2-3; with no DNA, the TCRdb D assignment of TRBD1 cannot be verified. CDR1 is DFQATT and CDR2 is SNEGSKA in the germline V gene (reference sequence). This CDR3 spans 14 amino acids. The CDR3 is CSGGTRDRTDTQYF.

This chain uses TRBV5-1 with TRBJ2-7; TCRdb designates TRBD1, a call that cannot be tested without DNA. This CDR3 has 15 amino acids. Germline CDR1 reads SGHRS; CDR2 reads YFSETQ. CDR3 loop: CASSQRRTGGNEQYF.

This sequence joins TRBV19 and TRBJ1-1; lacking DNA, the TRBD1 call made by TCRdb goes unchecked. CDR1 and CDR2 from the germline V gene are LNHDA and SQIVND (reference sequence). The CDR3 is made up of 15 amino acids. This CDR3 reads CASSTRRDRDPEAFF.

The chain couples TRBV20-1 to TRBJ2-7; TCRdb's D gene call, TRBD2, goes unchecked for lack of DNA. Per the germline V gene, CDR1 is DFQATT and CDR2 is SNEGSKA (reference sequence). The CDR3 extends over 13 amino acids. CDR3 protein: CSARRETFYEQYF.

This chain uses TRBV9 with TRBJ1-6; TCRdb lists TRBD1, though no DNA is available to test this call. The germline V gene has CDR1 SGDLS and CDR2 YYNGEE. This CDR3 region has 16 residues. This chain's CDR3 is CASSIAIGQGNSPLHF.